Listed here are 23 T cell receptor beta chains from one sample, sequenced in a study of T cell responses to AZD1222 COVID-19 vaccine. Sequencing was performed with immunoSEQ multiplex PCR; in TCRdb, only in-frame clones are kept and a portion is missing. The table lists about 140,000 clones, less than 95% of them singletons, with about 6.5% in the top ten. Sequenced here: peripheral blood, sampled 28 days after the second AZD1222 dose. The receptors here all came from an adult who received the AZD1222 COVID-19 vaccine.

This sequence joins TRBV18 and TRBJ1-3; TRBD1 is a possible D gene (6 bases). This CDR3 has 16 amino acids. Germline CDR1 reads KGHSH; CDR2 reads LQKENI. V lost 3 bases, J lost 2 bases, and 14 bases lay in between. In nucleotides, the CDR3 is TGTGCCAGCTCACCGGATCTAACAGGGACTGGAAACACCATATATTTT. Its translation: CASSPDLTGTGNTIYF.

The V gene is TRBV2, the J gene TRBJ1-6; no firm D call. V gave up 2 bases and J gave up 5 bases, with 13 bases separating them. Germline lookup yields CDR1 SNHLY and CDR2 FYNNEI. The CDR3 has 16 residues. The CDR3 coding sequence is TGTGCCAGCAGTGAACGTGCCAGGCTTAATAATTCACCCCTCCACTTT. This translates into CASSERARLNNSPLHF.

The V call is TRBV4-1, the J call TRBJ1-2; D ambiguous. The germline V and J ends were trimmed by 2 bases and 3 bases, with 10 bases remaining between them. This CDR3 has 14 amino acids. The germline V gene encodes CDR1 MGHRA and CDR2 YSYEKL. CDR3 sequence reads: CASSQKGGDYGYTF. CDR3 bases: TGCGCCAGCAGCCAAAAAGGCGGTGACTATGGCTACACCTTC.

This clone is a singleton in its sample. The chain is built from TRBV28 and TRBJ2-5; D is undetermined. CDR1 is MDHEN, CDR2 SYDVKM, per germline. The V end lost 5 bases, the J end lost 2 bases, and 9 bases lay between the germline ends. The CDR3 runs to 13 residues. The CDR3 protein is CASSARSQETQYF. The CDR3 nucleotides are TGTGCCAGCAGTGCTAGGTCACAAGAGACCCAGTACTTC.

The rearrangement links TRBV19 to TRBJ1-2; TRBD1 aligns across 7 bases. The CDR3 runs 16 residues. The V gene end was trimmed by 5 bases and the J gene end by 0 bases; junction bases not matched to a gene: 9. The germline V gene has CDR1 LNHDA and CDR2 SQIVND (reference sequence). DNA for the CDR3: TGTGCCAGTAGTCCATCGGGGACAGAAGCTAACTATGGCTACACCTTC. It translates to CASSPSGTEANYGYTF.

The chain joins TRBV2 to TRBJ1-2, with D unresolved. Germline-derived CDR1 and CDR2 are SNHLY and FYNNEI. V lost 3 bases and J lost 4, with 9 bases in between. CDR3 size: 13 residues. The CDR3 coding sequence is TGTGCCAGCAGTGATGGGCAGATCTATGGCTACACCTTC. It is translated as CASSDGQIYGYTF.

The gene calls are TRBV28 and TRBJ2-7, with TRBD1 matching over 7 bases. The CDR3 has 16 residues. Per the germline V gene, CDR1 is MDHEN and CDR2 is SYDVKM. The ends lost 2 bases at V and 2 bases at J; junction bases unmatched: 9. CDR3 protein: CASSLIASGTAYEQYF. CDR3 bases: TGTGCCAGCAGTTTAATCGCCTCCGGGACAGCCTACGAGCAGTACTTC.

The chain recombines TRBV5-6 with TRBJ1-2; D is perhaps TRBD1 (6 bases). The V gene lost 4 bases and the J gene lost 8 bases, with 24 bases spanning the gap. The CDR3 covers 16 residues. Germline V gene data show CDR1 as SGHDT and CDR2 as YYEEEE. The CDR3 DNA reads TGTGCCAGCAGCAGCCGTATTTTCGGGCAGCAGGGGGGCTACACCTTC. Protein sequence: CASSSRIFGQQGGYTF.

The rearrangement joins TRBV3-1 (or the pseudogene TRBV3-2) to TRBJ2-7, with TRBD1 matching 7 bases. V shed 0 bases, J shed 3 bases, and the junction held 8 bases outside the gene matches. The CDR3 length is 16 residues. Germline CDR1 reads LGHDT; CDR2 reads YNNKEL (reference sequence). In DNA, the CDR3 is TGTGCCAGCAGCCAAGACTGGGCAGGGGGTAGCTACGAGCAGTACTTC. This sequence encodes CASSQDWAGGSYEQYF.

This chain connects TRBV6-2 or TRBV6-3 to TRBJ2-5; no clear D. V was pared by 6 bases and J by 10 bases, with 24 bases between. CDR3 length: 15 amino acids. Germline CDR1 and CDR2: MNHEY and SVGEGT. CDR3 DNA: TGTGCCAGCAGCCGTTATCGGGCGAACGCACCCGACCAGTACTTC. Translation gives CASSRYRANAPDQYF.

This chain uses TRBV6-5 with TRBJ1-2; D may be TRBD1 (5 bases). With 6 bases removed from V and 0 bases from J, the gap between germline ends came to 14 bases. The CDR3 has 15 amino acids. Per the germline V gene, CDR1 is MNHEY and CDR2 is SVGAGI. The CDR3 DNA reads TGTGCCAGCAGCTATGGGTTCAGGGCTAACTATGGCTACACCTTC. It yields the protein CASSYGFRANYGYTF.

This clone has only one observation. The rearrangement joins TRBV29-1 to TRBJ1-2, with no clear D. Trimming stripped 2 bases from V and 0 bases from J, with 13 bases between. Germline lookup yields CDR1 SQVTM and CDR2 ANQGSEA. CDR3 length: 15 residues. This CDR3 reads CSVELGDISNYGYTF. The CDR3, as DNA: TGCAGCGTTGAACTTGGGGATATTTCTAACTATGGCTACACCTTC.

The V call is TRBV24-1, the J call TRBJ2-7; the D is unclear. V lost 1 base and J 11 bases, leaving 11 bases between the germline ends. In germline, CDR1 is KGHDR, CDR2 SFDVKD. The length of the CDR3 is 12 residues. The CDR3 loop reads CATSDFQGREYF. CDR3 nucleotides: TGTGCCACCAGTGATTTTCAAGGACGGGAGTACTTC.

The rearrangement uses TRBV6-5 and TRBJ2-5; the D gene is possibly TRBD1 (6 bases). V dropped 6 bases and J dropped 5 bases, with 19 bases sitting between them. The CDR3 length is 15 residues. In germline, CDR1 is MNHEY, CDR2 SVGAGI. The CDR3 DNA sequence: TGTGCCAGCAGCCAAGGGGGAGAACCCGGGGAGACCCAGTACTTC. It is translated as CASSQGGEPGETQYF.

The rearrangement uses TRBV7-2 and TRBJ2-2; the match to TRBD2 covers 7 bases. V was pared by 5 bases and J by 9 bases, with 6 bases of the junction left unmatched. Germline loops: CDR1 SGHTA, CDR2 FQGNSA. CDR3 length equals 13 residues. The CDR3 reads CASSISGRRELFF. The CDR3 DNA reads TGTGCCAGCAGCATTAGCGGGCGTCGGGAGCTGTTTTTT.

The chain employs TRBV2 and TRBJ1-5; weak D call: TRBD1 (5 bases). The CDR3 totals 14 residues. V lost 5 bases to trimming and J lost 2 bases, with 10 bases between them. CDR1 is SNHLY, CDR2 FYNNEI, per germline. In DNA, the CDR3 is TGTGCCAGCAGTAGGGACCGACGCAATCAGCCCCAGCATTTT. Its protein is CASSRDRRNQPQHF.

This clone is a singleton in its sample. The DNA of the CDR3 is TGCGCCAGCAGCACTACGGGACAGCTTAATGAAAAACTGTTTTTT. Residues: CASSTTGQLNEKLFF. This chain uses TRBV5-1 with TRBJ1-4; TRBD1 matches at 7 bases. V dropped 4 bases and J dropped 4; count of bases not matched to a gene: 7. This CDR3 is built from 15 residues. CDR1 and CDR2 from the germline V gene are SGHRS and YFSETQ.

The chain employs TRBV7-9 and TRBJ1-5; the D is unclear. Germline loops: CDR1 SEHNR, CDR2 FQNEAQ (reference sequence). V lost 5 bases to trimming and J lost 5 bases, with 16 bases between them. The CDR3 loop spans 15 amino acids. The DNA of the CDR3 is TGTGCCAGCAGCGCTCGGGCAGTCGGGGATCAGCCCCAGCATTTT. Amino acid sequence: CASSARAVGDQPQHF.

This clone has just a few counts. The genes are TRBV3-1 (or the pseudogene TRBV3-2) and TRBJ1-2; D is ambiguous. This CDR3 comprises 14 residues. Germline values: CDR1 LGHDT, CDR2 YNNKEL (reference sequence). The V and J ends lost 1 base and 4 bases respectively, with 10 bases between them. The CDR3 nucleotides read TGTGCCAGCAGCCAAGGGGCTTTTAGCTATGGCTACACCTTC. Amino acid sequence: CASSQGAFSYGYTF.

The chain employs TRBV28 and TRBJ1-4, with 7 positions matching TRBD1. This CDR3 spans 15 amino acids. Per the germline V gene, CDR1 is MDHEN and CDR2 is SYDVKM. The V gene end was trimmed by 5 bases and the J gene end by 6 bases; junction bases not matched to a gene: 9. CDR3 nucleotide sequence: TGTGCCAGCAGTCCTGGACAGGCTGAGGATGAAAAACTGTTTTTT. It encodes CASSPGQAEDEKLFF.

This sequence joins TRBV9 and TRBJ2-7; 10 nucleotides line up with TRBD1. This CDR3 has 13 residues. V was pared by 4 bases and J by 4 bases, with 2 bases of the junction left unmatched. In germline, CDR1 is SGDLS, CDR2 YYNGEE. The CDR3 sequence is CASSRDRGYEQYF. The CDR3 DNA follows: TGTGCCAGCAGCCGGGACAGGGGATACGAGCAGTACTTC.

The CDR3 region is CASSLSPQGGTISYGYTF. The CDR3 DNA sequence: TGTGCCAGCAGCTTATCCCCACAGGGGGGGACAATCTCCTATGGCTACACCTTC. The chain joins TRBV7-2 to TRBJ1-2, with 8 bases fitting TRBD1. Losses at the gene ends were 2 bases for V and 4 bases for J; bases not matched to a gene: 15. Germline V gene sequence: CDR1 SGHTA, CDR2 FQGNSA. The CDR3 loop spans 18 amino acids.

This clone was detected once. The chain's CDR3 is CASHPFAGVTYNEQFF. CDR3 in DNA: TGTGCCAGCCACCCCTTTGCGGGAGTGACCTACAATGAGCAGTTCTTC. The chain employs TRBV19 and TRBJ2-1; 7 nucleotides align to TRBD2. The CDR3 is made up of 16 amino acids. J was trimmed by 2 bases and V by 9 bases; bases with no gene match: 13. Germline V gene data show CDR1 as LNHDA and CDR2 as SQIVND (reference sequence).